The source of this T cell receptor beta chain is a study of blood T cell repertoires in COVID-19. In the study overall: Acute and convalescent COVID-19 samples came from the United States, Italy and Spain. From T cells, B-cell-depleted T cells, or PBMCs came the material, which was cDNA or gDNA.

In the authors' workflow: Estimation of nucleated cell counts was performed using reference gene primer amplification. The table came from immunoSEQ multiplex PCR; TCRdb's copy has only in-frame clones and leaves some out. The DNA was the basis for D and trimming; V, J and clone size are from that table. The table has a few hundred thousand clones, 75% to 90% seen once. CDR3 length: 17 residues. CDR1 LGHNA and CDR2 YSLEER come from the germline V gene. The ends lost 0 bases at V and 0 bases at J; junction bases unmatched: 3. The sequencing sample was made of peripheral blood. The genes are TRBV4-3 and TRBJ2-3, with 10 positions matching TRBD2. The sequence was collected from a human donor in a cohort sampled during active COVID-19. CDR3 amino acids: CASSQDLAGGSTDTQYF. CDR3 DNA: TGCGCCAGCAGCCAAGATTTAGCGGGAGGTAGCACAGATACGCAGTATTTT.